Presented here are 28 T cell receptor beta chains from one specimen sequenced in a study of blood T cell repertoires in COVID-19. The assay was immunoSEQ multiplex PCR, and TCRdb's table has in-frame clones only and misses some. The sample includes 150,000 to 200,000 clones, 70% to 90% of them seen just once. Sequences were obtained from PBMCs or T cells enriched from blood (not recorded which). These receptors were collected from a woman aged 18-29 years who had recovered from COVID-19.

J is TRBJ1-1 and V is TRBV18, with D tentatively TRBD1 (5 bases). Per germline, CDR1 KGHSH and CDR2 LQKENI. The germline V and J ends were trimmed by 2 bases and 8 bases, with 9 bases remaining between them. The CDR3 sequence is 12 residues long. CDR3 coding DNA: TGTGCCAGCTCACCATTGCGACAGGAAGCTTTCTTT. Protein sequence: CASSPLRQEAFF.

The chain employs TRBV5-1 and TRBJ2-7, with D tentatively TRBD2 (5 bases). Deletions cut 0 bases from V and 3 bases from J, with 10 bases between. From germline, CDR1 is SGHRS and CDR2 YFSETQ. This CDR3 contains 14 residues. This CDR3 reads CASSLVPGNYEQYF. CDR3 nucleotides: TGCGCCAGCAGCTTGGTGCCGGGGAACTACGAGCAGTACTTC.

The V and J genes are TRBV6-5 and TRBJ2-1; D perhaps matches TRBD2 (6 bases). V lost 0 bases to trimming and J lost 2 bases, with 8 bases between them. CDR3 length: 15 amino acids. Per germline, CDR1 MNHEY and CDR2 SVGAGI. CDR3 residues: CASSYSAGTYNEQFF. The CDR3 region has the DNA TGTGCCAGCAGTTACTCGGCGGGAACCTACAATGAGCAGTTCTTC.

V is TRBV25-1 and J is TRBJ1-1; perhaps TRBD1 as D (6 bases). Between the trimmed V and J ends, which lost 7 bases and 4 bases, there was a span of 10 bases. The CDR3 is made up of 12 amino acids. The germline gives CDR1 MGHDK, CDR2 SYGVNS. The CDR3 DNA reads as TGTGCCAGCAATACAGGGCGCACTGAAGCTTTCTTT. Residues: CASNTGRTEAFF.

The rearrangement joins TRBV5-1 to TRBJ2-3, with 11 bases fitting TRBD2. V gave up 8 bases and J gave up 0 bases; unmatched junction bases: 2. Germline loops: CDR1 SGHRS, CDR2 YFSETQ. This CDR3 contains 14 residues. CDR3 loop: CASRTSGSTDTQYF. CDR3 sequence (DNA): TGCGCCAGTCGGACTAGCGGGAGCACAGATACGCAGTATTTT.

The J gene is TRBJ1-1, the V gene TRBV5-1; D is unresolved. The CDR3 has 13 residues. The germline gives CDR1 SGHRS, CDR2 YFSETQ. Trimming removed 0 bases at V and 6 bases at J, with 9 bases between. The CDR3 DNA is TGCGCCAGCAGCTTGGGAGGTCCCGCTGAAGCTTTCTTT. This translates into CASSLGGPAEAFF.

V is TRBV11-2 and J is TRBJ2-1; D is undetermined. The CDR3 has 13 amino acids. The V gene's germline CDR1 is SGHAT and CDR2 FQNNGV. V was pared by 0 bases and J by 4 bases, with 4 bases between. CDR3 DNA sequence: TGTGCCAGCAGCTTAGAGCAGTACAATGAGCAGTTCTTC. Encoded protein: CASSLEQYNEQFF.

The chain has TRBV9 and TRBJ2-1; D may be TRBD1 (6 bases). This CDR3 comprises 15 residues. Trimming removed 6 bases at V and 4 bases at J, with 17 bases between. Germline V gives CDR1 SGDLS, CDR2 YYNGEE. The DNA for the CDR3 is TGTGCCAGCACCAGAGAGACAGGATTTTACAATGAGCAGTTCTTC. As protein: CASTRETGFYNEQFF.

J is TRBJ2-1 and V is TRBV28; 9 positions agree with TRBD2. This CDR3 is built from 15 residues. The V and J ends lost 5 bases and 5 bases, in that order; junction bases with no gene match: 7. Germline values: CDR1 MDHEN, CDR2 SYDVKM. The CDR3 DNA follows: TGTGCCAGCAGTCTAATAGCGGGAGTTGACAATGAGCAGTTCTTC. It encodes CASSLIAGVDNEQFF.

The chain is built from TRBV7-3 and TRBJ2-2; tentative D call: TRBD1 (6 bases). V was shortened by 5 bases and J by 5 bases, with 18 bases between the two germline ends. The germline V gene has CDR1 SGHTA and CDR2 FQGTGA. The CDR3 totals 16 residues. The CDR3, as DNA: TGTGCCAGCAGCCCGTTACAGGGAACGGGGACCGGGGAGCTGTTTTTT. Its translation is CASSPLQGTGTGELFF. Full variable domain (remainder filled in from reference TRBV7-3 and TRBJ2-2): GAGVSQTPSNKVTEKGKYVELRCDPISGHTALYWYRQSLGQGPEFLIYFQGTGAADDSGLPNDRFFAVRPEGSVSTLKIQRTERGDSAVYLCASSPLQGTGTGELFFGEGSRLTVL.

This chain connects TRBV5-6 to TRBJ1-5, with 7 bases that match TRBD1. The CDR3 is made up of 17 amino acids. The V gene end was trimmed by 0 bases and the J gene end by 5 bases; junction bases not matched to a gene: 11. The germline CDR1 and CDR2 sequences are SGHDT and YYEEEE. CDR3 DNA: TGTGCCAGCAGCTTGGGCCCACAGGGGCCCTTGTATCAGCCCCAGCATTTT. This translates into CASSLGPQGPLYQPQHF.

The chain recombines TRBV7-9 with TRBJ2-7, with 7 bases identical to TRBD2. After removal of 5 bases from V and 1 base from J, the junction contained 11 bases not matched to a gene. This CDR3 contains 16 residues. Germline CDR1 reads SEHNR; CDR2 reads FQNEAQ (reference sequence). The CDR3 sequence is CASSQGAGRSSYEQYF. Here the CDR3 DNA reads TGTGCCAGCAGCCAGGGCGCCGGGAGGTCGTCCTACGAGCAGTACTTC.

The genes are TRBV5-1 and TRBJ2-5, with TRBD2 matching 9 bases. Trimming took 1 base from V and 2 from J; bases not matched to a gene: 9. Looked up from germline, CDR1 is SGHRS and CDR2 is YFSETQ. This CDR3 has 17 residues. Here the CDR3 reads CASSLLSGAGGQETQYF. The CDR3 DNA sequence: TGCGCCAGCAGCTTGTTGTCGGGAGCGGGAGGACAAGAGACCCAGTACTTC. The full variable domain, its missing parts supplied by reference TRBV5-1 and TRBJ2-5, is KAGVTQTPRYLIKTRGQQVTLSCSPISGHRSVSWYQQTPGQGLQFLFEYFSETQRNKGNFPGRFSGRQFSNSRSEMNVSTLELGDSALYLCASSLLSGAGGQETQYFGPGTRLLVL.

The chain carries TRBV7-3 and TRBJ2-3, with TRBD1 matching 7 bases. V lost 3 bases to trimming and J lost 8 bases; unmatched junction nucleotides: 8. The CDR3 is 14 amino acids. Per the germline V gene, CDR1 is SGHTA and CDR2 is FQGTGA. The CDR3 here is CASSFGTALGTQYF. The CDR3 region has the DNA TGTGCCAGCAGCTTCGGGACAGCCCTGGGTACGCAGTATTTT.

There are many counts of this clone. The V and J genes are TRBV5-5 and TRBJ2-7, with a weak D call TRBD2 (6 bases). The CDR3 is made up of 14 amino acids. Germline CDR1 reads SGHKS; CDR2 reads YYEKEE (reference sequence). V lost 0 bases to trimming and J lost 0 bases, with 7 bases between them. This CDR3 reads CASSLASVSYEQYF. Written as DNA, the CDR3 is TGTGCCAGCAGCTTGGCTAGCGTCTCCTACGAGCAGTACTTC.

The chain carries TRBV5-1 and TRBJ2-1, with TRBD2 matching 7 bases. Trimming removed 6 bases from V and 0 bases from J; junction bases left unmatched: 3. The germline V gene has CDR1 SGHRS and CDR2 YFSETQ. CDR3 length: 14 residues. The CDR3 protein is CASKSSGSYNEQFF. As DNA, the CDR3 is TGCGCCAGCAAATCTAGCGGCTCCTACAATGAGCAGTTCTTC.

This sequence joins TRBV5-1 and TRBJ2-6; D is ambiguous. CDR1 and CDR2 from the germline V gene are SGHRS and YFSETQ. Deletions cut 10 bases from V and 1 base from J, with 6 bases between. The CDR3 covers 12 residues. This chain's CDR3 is CASASGANVLTF. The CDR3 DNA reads TGCGCCTCAGCGTCTGGGGCCAACGTCCTGACTTTC.

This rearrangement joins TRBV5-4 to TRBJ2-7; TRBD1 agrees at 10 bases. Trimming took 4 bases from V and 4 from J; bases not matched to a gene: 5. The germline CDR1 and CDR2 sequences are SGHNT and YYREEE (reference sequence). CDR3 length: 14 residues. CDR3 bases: TGTGCCAGCAGCGGGGACAGGGGCTTTTACGAGCAGTACTTC. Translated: CASSGDRGFYEQYF.

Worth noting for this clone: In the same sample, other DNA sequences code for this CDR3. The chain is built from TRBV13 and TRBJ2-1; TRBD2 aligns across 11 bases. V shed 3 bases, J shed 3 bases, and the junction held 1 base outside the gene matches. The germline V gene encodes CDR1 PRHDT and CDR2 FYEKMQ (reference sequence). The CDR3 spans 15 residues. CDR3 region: CASSLGLAVYNEQFF. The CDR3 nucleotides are TGTGCCAGCAGCTTGGGACTAGCGGTCTACAATGAGCAGTTCTTC.

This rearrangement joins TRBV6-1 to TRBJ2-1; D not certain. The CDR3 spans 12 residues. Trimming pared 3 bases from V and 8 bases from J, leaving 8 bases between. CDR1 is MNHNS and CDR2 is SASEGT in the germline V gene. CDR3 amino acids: CASSENRDEQFF. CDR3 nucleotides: TGTGCCAGCAGTGAGAATCGGGATGAGCAGTTCTTC.

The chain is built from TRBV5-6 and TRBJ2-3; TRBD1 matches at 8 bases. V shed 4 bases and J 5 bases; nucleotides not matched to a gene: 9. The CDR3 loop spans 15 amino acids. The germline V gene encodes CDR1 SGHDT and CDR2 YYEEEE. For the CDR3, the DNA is TGTGCCAGCAGCCTCACCCAGGGGGCGGGAGATACGCAGTATTTT. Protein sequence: CASSLTQGAGDTQYF.

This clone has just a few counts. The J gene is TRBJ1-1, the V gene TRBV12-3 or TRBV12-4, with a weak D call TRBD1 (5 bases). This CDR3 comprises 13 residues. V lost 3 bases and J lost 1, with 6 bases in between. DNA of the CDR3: TGTGCCAGCAGTTTGGGGCAGAACACTGAAGCTTTCTTT. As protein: CASSLGQNTEAFF.

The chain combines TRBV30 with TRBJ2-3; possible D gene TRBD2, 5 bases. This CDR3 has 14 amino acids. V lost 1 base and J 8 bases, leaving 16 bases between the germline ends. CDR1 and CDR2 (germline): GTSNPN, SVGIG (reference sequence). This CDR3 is CAWSGEGELSTQYF. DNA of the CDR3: TGTGCCTGGAGTGGAGAGGGAGAGTTGAGTACGCAGTATTTT.

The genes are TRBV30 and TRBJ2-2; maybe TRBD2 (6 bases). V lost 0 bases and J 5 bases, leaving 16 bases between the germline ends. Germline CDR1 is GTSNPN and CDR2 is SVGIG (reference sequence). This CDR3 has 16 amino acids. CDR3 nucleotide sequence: TGTGCCTGGAGTGTAGGACTACAGGACTTTACCGGGGAGCTGTTTTTT. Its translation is CAWSVGLQDFTGELFF.

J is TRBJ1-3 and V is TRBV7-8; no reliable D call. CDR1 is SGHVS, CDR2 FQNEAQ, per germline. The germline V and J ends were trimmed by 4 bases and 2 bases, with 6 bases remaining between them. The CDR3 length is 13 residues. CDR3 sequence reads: CASSSTTGNTIYF. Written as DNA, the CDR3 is TGTGCCAGCAGCTCTACCACTGGAAACACCATATATTTT.

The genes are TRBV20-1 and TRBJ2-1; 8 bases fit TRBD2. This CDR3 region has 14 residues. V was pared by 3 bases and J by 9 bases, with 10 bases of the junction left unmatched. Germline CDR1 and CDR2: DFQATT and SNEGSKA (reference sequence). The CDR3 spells CSASGTSISVEQFF. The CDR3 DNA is TGCAGTGCTAGTGGGACTAGTATAAGTGTTGAGCAGTTCTTC.

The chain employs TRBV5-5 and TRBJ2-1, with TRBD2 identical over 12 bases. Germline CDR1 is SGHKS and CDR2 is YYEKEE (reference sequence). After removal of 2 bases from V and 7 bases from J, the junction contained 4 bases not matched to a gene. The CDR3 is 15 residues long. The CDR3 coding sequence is TGTGCCAGCAGCTTAGGACTAGCGGGATCTAATGAGCAGTTCTTC. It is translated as CASSLGLAGSNEQFF.

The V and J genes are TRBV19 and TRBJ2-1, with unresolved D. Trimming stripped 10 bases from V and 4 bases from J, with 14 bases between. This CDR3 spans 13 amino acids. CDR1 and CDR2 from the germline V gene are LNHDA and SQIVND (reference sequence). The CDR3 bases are TGTGCCACCGCGTCCCGAGCTTACAATGAGCAGTTCTTC. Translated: CATASRAYNEQFF.